The rows below give T cell receptor beta chains drawn from one sample of a study of blood T cell repertoires in COVID-19. Produced via immunoSEQ multiplex PCR; TCRdb's table is partial and in-frame only. The sample has around 220,000 clones; 90% are singletons. The sequenced sample consisted of PBMCs or T cells enriched from blood (not recorded which). The receptors shown here come from a man in his thirties or forties who had been exposed to COVID-19. The CDR3 runs from the conserved cysteine through the conserved F or W. The D gene is left open where the match is weak. A row's size may be missing; if present it is once, few, many or a size class.

J: TRBJ1-6; D: .; size: once; V: TRBV19; CDR3: CASSIGGGSGSPLHF; DNA: TGTGCCAGTAGTATTGGCGGAGGTAGCGGTTCACCCCTCCACTTT
J: TRBJ1-1; D: TRBD1; size: .; V: TRBV5-1; CDR3: CASRQRQGSTEAFF; DNA: TGCGCCAGCAGACAAAGACAGGGGTCGACTGAAGCTTTCTTT
J: TRBJ1-1; D: TRBD1; size: .; V: TRBV12-3/TRBV12-4; CDR3: CASSSTGGTEAFF; DNA: TGTGCCAGCAGTTCCACAGGGGGCACTGAAGCTTTCTTT
J: TRBJ2-3; D: .; size: .; V: TRBV7-9; CDR3: CASSLYRGDTQYF; DNA: TGTGCCAGCAGCCTCTATCGGGGAGATACGCAGTATTTT
J: TRBJ1-1; D: .; size: .; V: TRBV3-1/TRBV3-2; CDR3: CASSQDAGNTEAFF; DNA: TGTGCCAGCAGCCAAGATGCAGGGAACACTGAAGCTTTCTTT
J: TRBJ2-1; D: TRBD2; size: .; V: TRBV6-4; CDR3: CASSPLAGAYNEQFF; DNA: TGTGCCAGCAGTCCGCTGGCGGGGGCCTACAATGAGCAGTTCTTC
J: TRBJ2-7; D: TRBD2; size: .; V: TRBV4-2; CDR3: CASSHRLAEHYEQYF; DNA: TGTGCCAGCAGCCACCGACTAGCGGAGCACTACGAGCAGTACTTC
J: TRBJ2-1; D: TRBD2; size: .; V: TRBV2; CDR3: CASSSGGASYNEQFF; DNA: TGTGCCAGCAGTAGCGGGGGGGCCTCCTACAATGAGCAGTTCTTC
J: TRBJ2-5; D: .; size: few; V: TRBV2; CDR3: CASSEYPSGTQYF; DNA: TGTGCCAGCAGTGAATACCCCTCGGGGACCCAGTACTTC
J: TRBJ1-1; D: .; size: few; V: TRBV13; CDR3: CASSLGGVLDTEAFF; DNA: TGTGCCAGCAGCCTGGGGGGGGTGTTGGACACTGAAGCTTTCTTT
J: TRBJ1-4; D: .; size: .; V: TRBV18; CDR3: CASSPIRGREKLFF; DNA: TGTGCCAGCTCACCAATCAGGGGAAGGGAAAAACTGTTTTTT
J: TRBJ2-3; D: TRBD2; size: .; V: TRBV7-9; CDR3: CASSFTGLAGGLGTDTQYF; DNA: TGTGCCAGCAGCTTTACGGGACTAGCGGGGGGGCTTGGCACAGATACGCAGTATTTT
J: TRBJ1-2; D: .; size: .; V: TRBV27; CDR3: CASSLISANYGYTF; DNA: TGTGCCAGCAGTTTAATATCTGCTAACTATGGCTACACCTTC
J: TRBJ1-5; D: .; size: once; V: TRBV6-5; CDR3: CASRREGGQPQHF; DNA: TGTGCCAGCAGGAGGGAAGGTGGTCAGCCCCAGCATTTT
J: TRBJ2-2; D: .; size: .; V: TRBV14; CDR3: CASTLSGGIPGELFF; DNA: TGTGCCAGCACCTTATCCGGCGGTATTCCCGGGGAGCTGTTTTTT
J: TRBJ1-6; D: .; size: .; V: TRBV6-5; CDR3: CASTGGIRQSPLHF; DNA: TGTGCCAGCACGGGGGGGATTAGGCAATCACCCCTCCACTTT
J: TRBJ1-5; D: .; size: .; V: TRBV9; CDR3: CASSVGTTAPQHF; DNA: TGTGCCAGCAGCGTGGGCACCACGGCACCCCAGCATTTT
J: TRBJ2-7; D: TRBD1; size: .; V: TRBV3-1/TRBV3-2; CDR3: CASSQGTGFGYEQYF; DNA: TGTGCCAGCAGCCAGGGGACAGGGTTTGGGTACGAGCAGTACTTC
J: TRBJ2-7; D: TRBD2; size: .; V: TRBV25-1; CDR3: CASSEIGLAGEQYF; DNA: TGTGCCAGCAGTGAAATAGGACTAGCGGGTGAGCAGTACTTC
J: TRBJ2-2; D: .; size: .; V: TRBV24-1; CDR3: CATSDPLGGNTGELFF; DNA: TGTGCCACCAGTGATCCGCTCGGGGGGAACACCGGGGAGCTGTTTTTT
J: TRBJ2-2; D: TRBD2; size: once; V: TRBV5-6; CDR3: CASSLGAAGGTGELFF; DNA: TGTGCCAGCAGCTTGGGTGCAGCGGGGGGCACCGGGGAGCTGTTTTTT
J: TRBJ1-5; D: .; size: .; V: TRBV4-1; CDR3: CASSQDSQGRSGNQPQHF; DNA: TGCGCCAGCAGCCAAGATAGTCAGGGCAGATCTGGCAATCAGCCCCAGCATTTT
J: TRBJ1-2; D: TRBD1; size: .; V: TRBV5-6; CDR3: CASSGGGLGNYGYTF; DNA: TGTGCCAGCAGCGGAGGGGGCCTGGGTAACTATGGCTACACCTTC
J: TRBJ1-6; D: .; size: .; V: TRBV27; CDR3: CASSSIAPSSYNSPLHF; DNA: TGTGCCAGCAGCTCAATAGCCCCGAGCTCCTATAATTCACCCCTCCACTTT
J: TRBJ2-3; D: .; size: .; V: TRBV5-1; CDR3: CASSLAWGRGLHTDTQYF; DNA: TGCGCCAGCAGCTTAGCCTGGGGGCGGGGGCTACACACAGATACGCAGTATTTT
J: TRBJ2-5; D: TRBD1; size: once; V: TRBV2; CDR3: CASRGTARRETQYF; DNA: TGTGCCAGCAGAGGGACAGCCCGCCGGGAGACCCAGTACTTC
J: TRBJ2-7; D: .; size: .; V: TRBV3-1/TRBV3-2; CDR3: CASSQDHRTVNEQYF; DNA: TGTGCCAGCAGCCAAGATCACAGGACAGTTAACGAGCAGTACTTC
J: TRBJ1-3; D: .; size: .; V: TRBV5-1; CDR3: CASSSMAALGNTIYF; DNA: TGCGCCAGCAGCTCCATGGCGGCTCTAGGAAACACCATATATTTT
J: TRBJ2-5; D: TRBD2; size: .; V: TRBV9; CDR3: CASSVGGRGSETQYF; DNA: TGTGCCAGCAGCGTAGGGGGGAGGGGTAGTGAGACCCAGTACTTC
J: TRBJ1-2; D: .; size: .; V: TRBV11-2; CDR3: CASSRPSVNYGYTF; DNA: TGTGCCAGCAGCCGCCCGTCGGTTAACTATGGCTACACCTTC
J: TRBJ1-6; D: TRBD1; size: many; V: TRBV7-8; CDR3: CASSLGGQGPYNSPLHF; DNA: TGTGCCAGCAGCTTAGGGGGACAGGGCCCCTATAATTCACCCCTCCACTTT
J: TRBJ1-6; D: TRBD1; size: .; V: TRBV3-1/TRBV3-2; CDR3: CASSSRGSYSPLHF; DNA: TGTGCCAGCAGCTCCAGGGGGAGCTACTCACCCCTCCACTTT
J: TRBJ2-1; D: .; size: .; V: TRBV6-5; CDR3: CASTNRGYEQFF; DNA: TGTGCCAGCACCAACCGGGGGTATGAGCAGTTCTTC
J: TRBJ2-6; D: TRBD2; size: .; V: TRBV4-2; CDR3: CASRRGTGGSGANVLTF; DNA: TGTGCCAGCAGGCGCGGCACGGGGGGCTCTGGGGCCAACGTCCTGACTTTC
J: TRBJ1-1; D: .; size: .; V: TRBV7-8; CDR3: CATTLQGGSEAFF; DNA: TGTGCCACCACCTTACAGGGTGGGTCTGAAGCTTTCTTT
J: TRBJ1-6; D: TRBD1; size: .; V: TRBV7-2; CDR3: CASSSSGTGLRNSPLHF; DNA: TGTGCCAGCAGCTCCTCAGGGACAGGGCTACGGAATTCACCCCTCCACTTT
J: TRBJ2-5; D: TRBD1; size: .; V: TRBV5-1; CDR3: CASSHRDRAETQYF; DNA: TGCGCCAGCAGCCACCGGGACAGGGCAGAGACCCAGTACTTC
J: TRBJ1-2; D: TRBD1; size: .; V: TRBV2; CDR3: CASSEARTGGSGYTF; DNA: TGTGCCAGCAGTGAAGCCAGGACAGGGGGCTCGGGCTACACCTTC
J: TRBJ2-7; D: TRBD1; size: .; V: TRBV18; CDR3: CASSLTGTASYEQYF; DNA: TGTGCCAGCTCATTAACCGGGACAGCCTCCTACGAGCAGTACTTC
J: TRBJ1-3; D: TRBD1; size: few; V: TRBV2; CDR3: CASSLRDRFLDTIYF; DNA: TGTGCCAGCAGTCTCCGGGACAGGTTTTTGGACACCATATATTTT
J: TRBJ1-5; D: .; size: .; V: TRBV6-6; CDR3: CASSYEDQPQHF; DNA: TGTGCCAGCAGTTACGAGGATCAGCCCCAGCATTTT
J: TRBJ2-2; D: .; size: .; V: TRBV5-1; CDR3: CASTAQGEGGELFF; DNA: TGCGCCAGCACAGCACAGGGAGAGGGCGGGGAGCTGTTTTTT
J: TRBJ2-1; D: TRBD1; size: .; V: TRBV10-3; CDR3: CAISEDRELGNEQFF; DNA: TGTGCCATCAGTGAGGACAGGGAATTGGGCAATGAGCAGTTCTTC
J: TRBJ2-2; D: .; size: .; V: TRBV13; CDR3: CASSLGGDGELFF; DNA: TGTGCCAGCAGCTTAGGTGGAGACGGGGAGCTGTTTTTT
J: TRBJ1-5; D: .; size: .; V: TRBV7-8; CDR3: CASSPDSHQPQHF; DNA: TGTGCCAGCAGCCCGGACAGTCATCAGCCCCAGCATTTT